This T cell receptor (beta chain) stems from a study of shared T cell receptors in the human thymus. Libraries were prepared by immunoSEQ multiplex PCR; TCRdb keeps only in-frame clonotypes and omits some of them. In the table there are about 380,000 clones, approximately 95% of which are singletons. CDR1 is SGHNT, CDR2 YENEEA, per germline. The CDR3 runs to 15 residues. V dropped 1 base and J dropped 9; count of bases not matched to a gene: 9. The sample consisted of thymocytes. The TCR sequence derives from a human donor. J is TRBJ2-1 and V is TRBV11-3; 7 nucleotides match TRBD2. CDR3 sequence reads: CASSLGQTSFGEQFF. In DNA form, the CDR3 reads TGTGCCAGCAGCTTAGGCCAGACTAGCTTCGGTGAGCAGTTCTTC.